This T cell receptor beta chain was observed in a study of T cell responses to AZD1222 COVID-19 vaccine. Study-wide points: Clonal diversity may have been underestimated, and the donors were mostly white British, with more females than males.

Repertoires were generated with immunoSEQ multiplex PCR, while TCRdb's copy carries only in-frame clones and drops some. The table records 150,000 or so clones, roughly nine tenths of them present only once. Comments on this clone: Its antigen remains unknown.

Germline loops: CDR1 MDHEN, CDR2 SYDVKM. The CDR3 loop spans 16 amino acids. Deletions cut 2 bases from V and 0 bases from J, with 13 bases between. The sequencing here drew on peripheral blood, taken on day 0 of AZD1222 vaccination. The chain employs TRBV28 and TRBJ1-2, with a tentative D call TRBD1 (5 bases). The clonotype comes from an adult in good health. The DNA of the CDR3 is TGTGCCAGCAGTTTAAAGGGGCGAGAGACTAACTATGGCTACACCTTC. Protein product: CASSLKGRETNYGYTF.